A single sample gave rise to the 14 T cell receptor beta chains below, sequenced in a study of blood T cell repertoires in COVID-19. Assay: immunoSEQ multiplex PCR; the TCRdb copy retains only in-frame clones and omits some. Of more than 250,000 clones in the sample, 65% to 90% are singletons; the top ten hold 5.1%. The sequencing input was peripheral blood. The receptors originated from a man aged 50-60 years with active or convalescent COVID-19.

The CDR3 protein is CASSTTVYNEQFF. The CDR3 DNA reads as TGTGCCAGCAGTACGACAGTGTACAATGAGCAGTTCTTC. This chain joins TRBV12-3 or TRBV12-4 and TRBJ2-1; tentative D call: TRBD1 (5 bases). V was shortened by 5 bases and J by 4 bases, with 9 bases between the two germline ends. This CDR3 is built from 13 residues.

The rearrangement joins TRBV15 to TRBJ2-1; TRBD1 matches at 8 bases. Germline V gene lookup returns CDR1 LNHNV and CDR2 YYDKDF (reference sequence). Trimming took 4 bases from V and 6 from J; bases not matched to a gene: 8. The CDR3 has 15 residues. This CDR3 reads CATSTGTGFFNEQFF. As DNA, the CDR3 is TGTGCCACCAGCACCGGGACAGGCTTTTTCAATGAGCAGTTCTTC.

The chain uses TRBV6-4 and TRBJ1-4; maybe TRBD1 (5 bases). Trimming left V 10 bases short and J 0 bases short, with 21 bases between. The germline V gene has CDR1 MRHNA and CDR2 SNTAGT. This CDR3 contains 17 residues. The CDR3 region is CATGGGKISATNEKLFF. The CDR3, as DNA: TGTGCCACCGGGGGGGGTAAGATTTCTGCAACTAATGAAAAACTGTTTTTT.

The gene calls are TRBV3-1 (or the pseudogene TRBV3-2) and TRBJ2-5, with D perhaps TRBD2 (6 bases). The germline gives CDR1 LGHDT, CDR2 YNNKEL (reference sequence). V lost 4 bases, J lost 1 base, and 7 bases lay in between. This CDR3 is built from 13 residues. CDR3 sequence: CASSPGLQETQYF. CDR3 in DNA: TGTGCCAGCAGCCCGGGACTCCAAGAGACCCAGTACTTC.

V usage is TRBV19 and J usage is TRBJ2-7, with 9 nucleotides matching TRBD2. Germline CDR1 reads LNHDA; CDR2 reads SQIVND (reference sequence). V lost 10 bases and J lost 3; bases outside the gene matches: 7. The CDR3 covers 13 residues. CDR3 in DNA: TGTGCCACTCGCGCGGGGGGGGACTACGAGCAGTACTTC. Residues: CATRAGGDYEQYF.

J is TRBJ2-3 and V is TRBV15; the D gene is possibly TRBD1 (5 bases). The CDR3 runs 15 residues. The V gene's germline CDR1 is LNHNV and CDR2 YYDKDF (reference sequence). Trimming took off 1 base at V and 5 bases at J, with 13 bases between the two ends. The CDR3 DNA reads as TGTGCCACCAGCAGAGGTCAGGGCCAATTAGATACGCAGTATTTT. It translates to CATSRGQGQLDTQYF.

The chain has TRBV28 and TRBJ2-2; a weak D match, TRBD1 (5 bases). The ends were cut back, 5 bases at V and 5 bases at J, with 12 bases in the middle. This CDR3 has 14 amino acids. Germline lookup yields CDR1 MDHEN and CDR2 SYDVKM. CDR3 region: CASSIFQGTGELFF. For the CDR3, the DNA is TGTGCCAGCAGTATATTCCAGGGTACCGGGGAGCTGTTTTTT.

The chain carries TRBV1 and TRBJ2-5; the table's D call of TRBD2 was not tested on the DNA. TRBV1 has pseudogene status. The CDR3 covers 14 residues. CDR3 region: CTSSQDRRGETQYF. The CDR3 bases are TGCACCAGCAGCCAAGACAGACGGGGGGAGACCCAGTACTTC.

The chain carries TRBV5-5 and TRBJ1-6, with 8 bases identical to TRBD1. CDR3 length: 15 residues. Germline V CDR1 and CDR2: SGHKS, YYEKEE (reference sequence). V shed 5 bases, J shed 5 bases, and the junction held 6 bases outside the gene matches. Here the CDR3 reads CASRDLTGDNSPLHF. Written as DNA, the CDR3 is TGTGCCAGCAGGGATCTGACAGGGGATAATTCACCCCTCCACTTT.

The rearrangement joins TRBV30 to TRBJ1-1, with a weak D call TRBD1 (5 bases). V was shortened by 4 bases and J by 9 bases, with 12 bases between the two germline ends. Germline loops: CDR1 GTSNPN, CDR2 SVGIG (reference sequence). The CDR3 extends over 11 amino acids. In DNA form, the CDR3 reads TGTGCCTGGAATCGGGGGTTGAAAGCTTTCTTT. It yields the protein CAWNRGLKAFF.

CDR3 DNA sequence: TGTGCCAGCTCACCACCCAGCGGGAGGTTCTCCTACGAGCAGTACTTC. Encoded protein: CASSPPSGRFSYEQYF. The V gene is TRBV18, the J gene TRBJ2-7; TRBD2 matches at 9 bases. This CDR3 contains 16 residues. Germline trimming cut 0 bases from V and 0 bases from J; bases unmatched to any gene: 3. Per the germline V gene, CDR1 is KGHSH and CDR2 is LQKENI.

The chain recombines TRBV6-1 with TRBJ1-6, with D perhaps TRBD1 (5 bases). The CDR3 totals 13 residues. The V gene lost 0 bases and the J gene lost 10 bases, with 7 bases spanning the gap. Per germline, CDR1 MNHNS and CDR2 SASEGT. The DNA of the CDR3 is TGTGCCAGCAGTGAAGCCGGGGGATCACCCCTCCACTTT. This gives the protein CASSEAGGSPLHF.

V is TRBV7-9 and J is TRBJ1-1; D call uncertain. The CDR3 length is 14 residues. V was clipped by 7 bases and J by 4 bases, with 16 bases between them. Germline CDR1 SEHNR, CDR2 FQNEAQ (reference sequence). The CDR3 is CASTQFIQFTEAFF. DNA of the CDR3: TGTGCCAGCACACAATTTATACAGTTCACTGAAGCTTTCTTT.

This chain joins TRBV19 and TRBJ1-4; D gene ambiguous. V was shortened by 6 bases and J by 7 bases, with 18 bases between the two germline ends. The CDR3 covers 15 residues. CDR1 is LNHDA and CDR2 is SQIVND in the germline V gene (reference sequence). CDR3 nucleotide sequence: TGTGCCAGTAGCCTCCCCCCCCGTCGGGGTGAAAAACTGTTTTTT. This gives the protein CASSLPPRRGEKLFF.